A selection of T cell receptor beta chains follows, all from one sample in a study of blood T cell repertoires in COVID-19. Profiling relied on immunoSEQ multiplex PCR, and the TCRdb table lists in-frame clones only, not all of them. The profile covers 60,000 to 80,000 clones, with 84% appearing a single time and roughly 9.2% taken by the ten largest. The sample was peripheral blood. The receptors come from a man aged 45-60 years with active COVID-19. The CDR3 runs from the conserved cysteine through the conserved F or W. A D gene is named only where the DNA matches it firmly. Clone size appears in some rows only: once, few, many, or a class for an expanded clone.

d_gene	v_gene	abundance	j_gene	CDR3aa	CDR3nt
TRBD2	TRBV30	once	TRBJ2-2	CAWSGLAGRELFF	TGTGCCTGGAGTGGACTAGCGGGAAGGGAGCTGTTTTTT
-	TRBV7-9	-	TRBJ2-4	CASSLAGGNIQYF	TGTGCCAGCAGCTTAGCAGGCGGAAACATTCAGTACTTC
-	TRBV19	-	TRBJ1-1	CASKSTAGTKAFF	TGTGCCAGTAAATCGACAGCCGGGACAAAAGCTTTCTTT
TRBD2	TRBV9	-	TRBJ2-1	CASSATSGRRNEQFF	TGTGCCAGCAGCGCTACTAGCGGGAGGAGAAATGAGCAGTTCTTC
-	TRBV2	-	TRBJ2-6	CASSVASGANVLTF	TGTGCCAGCAGTGTGGCCTCTGGGGCCAACGTCCTGACTTTC
-	TRBV10-2	-	TRBJ2-3	CASSDEYTQYF	TGCGCCAGCAGTGATGAGTATACGCAGTATTTT
TRBD2	TRBV6-4	-	TRBJ2-3	CASSDSRTRIDTQYF	TGTGCCAGCAGTGACTCGAGGACTAGAATAGATACGCAGTATTTT
-	TRBV6-5	-	TRBJ2-3	CARCRDCRDTQYF	TGTGCCAGATGCCGGGACTGTCGGGATACGCAGTATTTT
-	TRBV2	-	TRBJ1-2	CASSTGGAYGYTF	TGTGCCAGCAGTACGGGGGGTGCCTATGGCTACACCTTC
-	TRBV6-2/TRBV6-3	-	TRBJ2-1	CASSPDIGAGQPYNEQFF	TGTGCCAGCAGCCCCGACATTGGGGCGGGACAGCCCTACAATGAGCAGTTCTTC
-	TRBV9	-	TRBJ2-5	CASSVGGGGETQYF	TGTGCCAGCAGCGTAGGGGGGGGCGGCGAGACCCAGTACTTC
TRBD1	TRBV2	-	TRBJ2-7	CASMLGRQGDEQYF	TGTGCCAGCATGTTGGGTCGACAGGGCGACGAGCAGTACTTC
TRBD1	TRBV2	few	TRBJ1-1	CASSEYGQGADTEAFF	TGTGCCAGCAGTGAATACGGACAGGGGGCGGACACTGAAGCTTTCTTT
TRBD2	TRBV5-1	-	TRBJ2-7	CASSLLAGQYEQYF	TGCGCCAGCAGCTTGCTAGCGGGACAGTACGAGCAGTACTTC
-	TRBV30	-	TRBJ1-5	CAWSVRGINQPQHF	TGTGCCTGGAGTGTACGAGGGATCAATCAGCCCCAGCATTTT
-	TRBV5-6	-	TRBJ2-7	CASSPYRDTGSYEQYF	TGTGCCAGCAGCCCGTACCGGGACACCGGGTCCTACGAGCAGTACTTC
TRBD1	TRBV6-5	-	TRBJ2-3	CASWETGVDTQYF	TGTGCCAGCTGGGAGACAGGGGTGGATACGCAGTATTTT
TRBD2	TRBV28	few	TRBJ2-7	CASLLAGGYEQYF	TGTGCCAGTCTACTAGCGGGGGGCTACGAGCAGTACTTC
-	TRBV5-6	-	TRBJ1-4	CASSELQAERGEKLFF	TGTGCCAGCAGCGAGCTTCAGGCGGAGAGGGGGGAAAAACTGTTTTTT
TRBD1	TRBV19	few	TRBJ1-5	CASSRTGASNQPQHF	TGTGCCAGTAGTAGAACAGGGGCGTCCAATCAGCCCCAGCATTTT
-	TRBV5-1	-	TRBJ1-1	CASSLIQGTEAFF	TGCGCCAGCAGCTTGATTCAGGGGACTGAAGCTTTCTTT
TRBD2	TRBV6-6	medium-sized	TRBJ2-3	CASPSGDTQYF	TGTGCCAGCCCTAGCGGGGATACGCAGTATTTT
TRBD2	TRBV7-9	-	TRBJ2-7	CASSWTSGYEQYF	TGTGCCAGCAGCTGGACTAGCGGCTACGAGCAGTACTTC
TRBD1	TRBV5-6	-	TRBJ1-1	CASSPGGTGGTRTEAFF	TGTGCCAGCAGCCCGGGCGGGACAGGGGGCACGAGGACTGAAGCTTTCTTT
TRBD1	TRBV7-9	-	TRBJ2-4	CASSQGQVLAKNIQYF	TGTGCCAGCAGCCAAGGACAGGTGTTAGCCAAAAACATTCAGTACTTC
TRBD1	TRBV18	few	TRBJ1-2	CASSPGTGNLLGGYTF	TGTGCCAGCTCACCTGGGACAGGTAACCTCCTGGGAGGCTACACCTTC
-	TRBV18	-	TRBJ2-2	CASSPGQNTGELFF	TGTGCCAGCTCACCTGGGCAGAACACCGGGGAGCTGTTTTTT
TRBD1	TRBV5-5	-	TRBJ1-4	CASSLQGSNEKLFF	TGTGCCAGCAGCTTACAGGGGTCTAATGAAAAACTGTTTTTT